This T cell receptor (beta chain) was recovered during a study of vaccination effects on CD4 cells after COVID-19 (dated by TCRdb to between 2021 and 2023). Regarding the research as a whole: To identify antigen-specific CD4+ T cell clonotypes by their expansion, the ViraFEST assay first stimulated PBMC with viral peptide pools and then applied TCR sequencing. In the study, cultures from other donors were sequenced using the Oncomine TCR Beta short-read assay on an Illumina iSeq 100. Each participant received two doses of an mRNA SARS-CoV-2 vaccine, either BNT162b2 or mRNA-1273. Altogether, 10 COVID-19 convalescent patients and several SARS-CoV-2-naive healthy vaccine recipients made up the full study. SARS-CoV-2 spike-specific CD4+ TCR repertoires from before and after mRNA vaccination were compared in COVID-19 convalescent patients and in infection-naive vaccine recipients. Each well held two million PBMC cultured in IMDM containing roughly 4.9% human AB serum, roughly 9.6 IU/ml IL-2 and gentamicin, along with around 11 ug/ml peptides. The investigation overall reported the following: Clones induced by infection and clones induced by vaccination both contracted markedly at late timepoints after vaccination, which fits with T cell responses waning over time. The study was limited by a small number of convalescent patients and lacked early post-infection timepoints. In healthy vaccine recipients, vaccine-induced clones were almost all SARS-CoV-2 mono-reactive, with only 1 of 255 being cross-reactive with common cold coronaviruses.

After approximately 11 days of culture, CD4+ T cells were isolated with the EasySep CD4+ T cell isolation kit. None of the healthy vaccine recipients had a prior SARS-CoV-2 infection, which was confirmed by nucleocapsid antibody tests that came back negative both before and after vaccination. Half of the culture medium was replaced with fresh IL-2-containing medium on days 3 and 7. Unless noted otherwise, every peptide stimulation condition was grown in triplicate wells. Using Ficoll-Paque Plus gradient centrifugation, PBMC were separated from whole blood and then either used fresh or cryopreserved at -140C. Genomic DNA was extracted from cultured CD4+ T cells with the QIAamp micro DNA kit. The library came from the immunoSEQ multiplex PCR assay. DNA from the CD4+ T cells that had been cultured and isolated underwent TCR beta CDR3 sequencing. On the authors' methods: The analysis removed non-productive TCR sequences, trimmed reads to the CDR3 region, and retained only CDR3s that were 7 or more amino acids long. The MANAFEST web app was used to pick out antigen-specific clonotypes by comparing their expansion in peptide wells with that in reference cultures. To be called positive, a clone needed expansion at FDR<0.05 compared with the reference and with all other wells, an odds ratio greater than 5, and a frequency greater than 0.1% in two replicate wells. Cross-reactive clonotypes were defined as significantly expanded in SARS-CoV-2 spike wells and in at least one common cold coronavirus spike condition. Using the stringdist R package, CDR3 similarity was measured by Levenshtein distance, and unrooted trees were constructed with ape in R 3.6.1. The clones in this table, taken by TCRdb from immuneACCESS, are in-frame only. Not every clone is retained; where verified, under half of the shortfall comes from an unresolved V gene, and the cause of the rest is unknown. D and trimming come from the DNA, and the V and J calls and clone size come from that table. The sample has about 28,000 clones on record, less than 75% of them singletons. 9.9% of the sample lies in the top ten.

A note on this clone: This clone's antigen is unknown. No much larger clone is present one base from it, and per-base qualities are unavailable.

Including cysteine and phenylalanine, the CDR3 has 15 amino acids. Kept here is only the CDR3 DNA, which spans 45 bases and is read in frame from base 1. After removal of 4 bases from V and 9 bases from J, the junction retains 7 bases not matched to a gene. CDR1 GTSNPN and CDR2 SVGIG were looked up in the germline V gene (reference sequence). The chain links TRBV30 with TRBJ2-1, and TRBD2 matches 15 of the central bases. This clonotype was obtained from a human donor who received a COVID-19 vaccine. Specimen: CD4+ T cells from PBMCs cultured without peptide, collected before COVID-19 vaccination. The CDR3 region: CAWIRTSGGVSEQFF. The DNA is TGTGCCTGGATCAGGACTAGCGGGGGGGTCAGTGAGCAGTTCTTC. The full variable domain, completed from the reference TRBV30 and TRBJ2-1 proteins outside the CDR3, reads SQTIHQWPATLVQPVGSPLSLECTVEGTSNPNLYWYRQAAGRGLQLLFYSVGIGQISSEVPQNLSASRPQDRQFILSSKKLLLSDSGFYLCAWIRTSGGVSEQFFGPGTRLTVL.